Shown below are 29 T cell receptor beta chains from a single sample sequenced in a study of T-cell reconstitution after alpha-beta-depleted transplantation in children. TCRbeta library construction was performed incorporating unique molecular identifiers. A single record per CDR3 protein comes from TCRdb applying MiXCR to the PCR reads. The repertoire includes 250,000 to 300,000 distinct CDR3 sequences, 9.9% of them detected once, and about a tenth sits in the top ten. Sequenced here: PBMCs from the stem cell graft donor, sampled from the stem cell graft. These receptors were obtained from a human donor who donated a stem cell graft to a child with SCID.

The gene calls are TRBV2 and TRBJ2-7; TRBD2 matches at 12 bases. The CDR3 consists of 16 residues. V lost 5 bases to trimming and J lost 5 bases; unmatched junction nucleotides: 10. Looked up from germline, CDR1 is SNHLY and CDR2 is FYNNEI. The CDR3 DNA is TGTGCCAGCAGTATCTACTTACTAGCGGGGGGCCACGAGCAGTACTTC. The encoded protein is CASSIYLLAGGHEQYF.

This clonotype has more than one count but fewer than ten. V is TRBV11-2 and J is TRBJ1-3, with D unresolved. This CDR3 is 12 amino acids long. CDR1 and CDR2 from the germline V gene are SGHAT and FQNNGV. V dropped 5 bases and J dropped 7 bases, with 9 bases sitting between them. This chain's CDR3 is CASSRRFNTIYF. The DNA for the CDR3 is TGTGCCAGCAGCCGGAGATTCAACACCATATATTTT.

This rearrangement joins TRBV29-1 to TRBJ1-4; D may be TRBD1 (5 bases). Germline CDR1 is SQVTM and CDR2 is ANQGSEA. The CDR3 runs 11 residues. The CDR3 loop reads CGGVSNEKLFF. DNA for the CDR3: TGCGGAGGGGTTTCTAATGAAAAACTGTTTTTT.

Only a few counts were recorded for this clonotype. The rearrangement links TRBV6-5 to TRBJ2-7; D is unresolved. The CDR3 consists of 16 residues. Germline assignment: CDR1 MNHEY and CDR2 SVGAGI. V lost 4 bases and J 0 bases, leaving 16 bases between the germline ends. The CDR3, as DNA: TGTGCCAGCAGTTTGCTTGGGTCTTGGGGCTCCTACGAGCAGTACTTC. This gives the protein CASSLLGSWGSYEQYF.

This clonotype was counted between two and nine times. V and J are TRBV18 and TRBJ2-7; the D call may be TRBD1 or TRBD2 (5 bases each). The CDR3 sequence is 17 residues long. Germline CDR1 is KGHSH and CDR2 is LQKENI. Trimming shortened V by 5 bases and J by 2 bases, and 22 bases separated the two germline ends. CDR3 DNA sequence: TGTGCCAGCTCATCCACCACCATTCAGGGACCCCCCTACGAGCAGTACTTC. Translating gives CASSSTTIQGPPYEQYF.

The rearrangement links TRBV12-3 or TRBV12-4 to TRBJ2-1, with TRBD1 matching over 10 bases. The CDR3 sequence is 16 residues long. V trimming: 4 bases; J trimming: 5 bases; junction bases outside the gene matches: 8. CDR3 loop: CASSSPTGGFNNEQFF. The CDR3 nucleotides read TGTGCCAGCAGTTCCCCGACAGGGGGCTTCAACAATGAGCAGTTCTTC.

The sample holds a few counts of this clonotype. This sequence joins TRBV18 and TRBJ2-1; D is unresolved. Trimming pared 3 bases from V and 9 bases from J, leaving 15 bases between. This CDR3 contains 14 residues. Looked up from germline, CDR1 is KGHSH and CDR2 is LQKENI. CDR3 sequence (DNA): TGTGCCAGCTCACCGAGGCTGGGGAAGGGTGAGCAGTTCTTC. Translated, it gives CASSPRLGKGEQFF.

The chain links TRBV12-3 or TRBV12-4 to TRBJ2-5, with D perhaps matching TRBD2 (5 bases). V was cut by 3 bases and J by 5 bases, with 13 bases left in between. This CDR3 is built from 14 residues. CDR3 amino acids: CASSFFGRGETQYF. The CDR3 bases are TGTGCCAGCAGTTTTTTTGGAAGAGGGGAGACCCAGTACTTC.

This clonotype was counted only a few times. The chain links TRBV28 to TRBJ1-5; D is perhaps TRBD1 (5 bases). The germline V gene encodes CDR1 MDHEN and CDR2 SYDVKM. Deletions cut 0 bases from V and 9 bases from J, with 15 bases between. This CDR3 is built from 15 residues. The chain's CDR3 is CASSLWGTRTRPQHF. The CDR3 DNA reads as TGTGCCAGCAGTTTATGGGGCACCAGGACACGGCCCCAGCATTTT.

This clonotype was counted a few times. The rearrangement joins TRBV9 to TRBJ2-1, with 8 bases identical to TRBD2. The ends lost 8 bases at V and 9 bases at J; junction bases unmatched: 10. This CDR3 is built from 13 residues. The germline CDR1 and CDR2 sequences are SGDLS and YYNGEE. The CDR3 coding sequence is TGTGCCAGTGGGGCGGGGGGCGAGTCTGAGCAGTTCTTC. The encoded protein is CASGAGGESEQFF. Variable domain in full (rest from reference TRBV9 and TRBJ2-1): DSGVTQTPKHLITATGQRVTLRCSPRSGDLSVYWYQQSLDQGLQFLIQYYNGEERAKGNILERFSAQQFPDLHSELNLSSLELGDSALYFCASGAGGESEQFFGPGTRLTVL.

This clonotype showed up many times. The V and J genes are TRBV5-1 and TRBJ1-1, with a possible D match to TRBD1 (5 bases). CDR3 length: 14 residues. Trimming cost V 2 bases and J 1 base, with 9 bases left between them. The germline V gene encodes CDR1 SGHRS and CDR2 YFSETQ. CDR3 sequence: CASSLRGGNTEAFF. The CDR3 region has the DNA TGCGCCAGCAGCTTACGCGGGGGGAACACTGAAGCTTTCTTT. The entire variable domain, with the rest obtained from reference TRBV5-1 and TRBJ1-1, is as follows: KAGVTQTPRYLIKTRGQQVTLSCSPISGHRSVSWYQQTPGQGLQFLFEYFSETQRNKGNFPGRFSGRQFSNSRSEMNVSTLELGDSALYLCASSLRGGNTEAFFGQGTRLTVV.

J is TRBJ2-1 and V is TRBV20-1; 11 nucleotides agree with TRBD2. Germline assignment: CDR1 DFQATT and CDR2 SNEGSKA (reference sequence). CDR3 length: 13 amino acids. The ends lost 8 bases at V and 6 bases at J; junction bases unmatched: 6. CDR3 sequence reads: CSTGTSGLNEQFF. The CDR3 DNA sequence: TGCAGTACCGGGACTAGCGGACTCAATGAGCAGTTCTTC.

There are a few counts of this clonotype. The gene calls are TRBV7-9 and TRBJ2-2; 11 nucleotides agree with TRBD1. Looked up from germline, CDR1 is SEHNR and CDR2 is FQNEAQ (reference sequence). The CDR3 consists of 14 residues. After removal of 8 bases from V and 5 bases from J, the junction contained 4 bases not matched to a gene. The CDR3 DNA reads TGTGCCAGCCCCGGACAGGGGGCTACCGGGGAGCTGTTTTTT. Its protein is CASPGQGATGELFF.

This clonotype was found many times. This chain uses TRBV4-1 with TRBJ2-7; TRBD2 might be the D (5 bases). The V gene's germline CDR1 is MGHRA and CDR2 YSYEKL. With 0 bases removed from V and 3 bases from J, the gap between germline ends came to 15 bases. There are 16 residues in the CDR3. The CDR3 nucleotides are TGCGCCAGCAGCCAAGATCGATCGGGGAGCCTCTACGAGCAGTACTTC. Translation: CASSQDRSGSLYEQYF.

This clonotype was seen many times. This chain links TRBV5-5 with TRBJ2-2; D is undetermined. Germline V gene data show CDR1 as SGHKS and CDR2 as YYEKEE (reference sequence). The CDR3 is 12 residues long. The V end lost 2 bases, the J end lost 7 bases, and 6 bases lay between the germline ends. The CDR3 loop is CASSLNGGELFF. CDR3 DNA: TGTGCCAGCAGCTTAAATGGCGGGGAGCTGTTTTTT.

This rearrangement joins TRBV5-1 to TRBJ2-1, with TRBD1 matching over 7 bases. The CDR3 is made up of 15 amino acids. CDR1 SGHRS and CDR2 YFSETQ come from the germline V gene. Trimming at V came to 3 bases and at J to 4 bases, leaving 7 bases not matched to a gene. CDR3: CASSWAGTVYNEQFF. The CDR3 nucleotides read TGCGCCAGCAGCTGGGCCGGGACAGTATACAATGAGCAGTTCTTC. Full variable domain (remainder filled in from reference TRBV5-1 and TRBJ2-1): KAGVTQTPRYLIKTRGQQVTLSCSPISGHRSVSWYQQTPGQGLQFLFEYFSETQRNKGNFPGRFSGRQFSNSRSEMNVSTLELGDSALYLCASSWAGTVYNEQFFGPGTRLTVL.

The sample holds many counts of this clonotype. The chain combines TRBV6-1 with TRBJ2-5, with D possibly called TRBD1 or TRBD2 (6 bases each). This CDR3 has 15 amino acids. Per germline, CDR1 MNHNS and CDR2 SASEGT. V was cut by 5 bases and J by 4 bases, with 17 bases left in between. The CDR3 DNA sequence: TGTGCCAGCAGTCCCCGCTTAGGGGGGCGAGAGACCCAGTACTTC. The encoded protein is CASSPRLGGRETQYF.

This clonotype was found a few times. The chain links TRBV9 to TRBJ2-7; 11 nucleotides align to TRBD1. J gave up 3 bases and V 2 bases, and 4 bases lay outside the gene matches. Germline assignment: CDR1 SGDLS and CDR2 YYNGEE. The CDR3 is 15 residues long. The CDR3 protein is CASSVGQGAIYEQYF. CDR3 DNA sequence: TGTGCCAGCAGCGTCGGACAGGGGGCAATCTACGAGCAGTACTTC.

The rearrangement uses TRBV2 and TRBJ1-5; D may be TRBD1 (6 bases). Trimming left V 5 bases short and J 3 bases short, with 11 bases between. In germline, CDR1 is SNHLY, CDR2 FYNNEI. The CDR3 is made up of 14 amino acids. CDR3: CASSRDNDNQPQHF. In DNA, the CDR3 is TGTGCCAGCAGTAGGGACAATGACAATCAGCCCCAGCATTTT.

V usage is TRBV5-1 and J usage is TRBJ2-5; 8 nucleotides align to TRBD2. Germline V lookup: CDR1 SGHRS, CDR2 YFSETQ. After removal of 5 bases from V and 4 bases from J, the junction contained 4 bases not matched to a gene. The CDR3 totals 13 residues. The CDR3 protein is CASSSGTSETQYF. The CDR3 DNA is TGCGCCAGCAGTAGCGGGACTTCAGAGACCCAGTACTTC.

This clonotype appeared a few times. J is TRBJ1-2 and V is TRBV3-1; possible D gene TRBD1, 6 bases. The germline V gene has CDR1 LGHDT and CDR2 YNNKEL (reference sequence). The V end lost 0 bases, the J end lost 2 bases, and 10 bases lay between the germline ends. This CDR3 is 15 amino acids long. The CDR3 loop is CASSQDLGTNYGYTF. The CDR3 DNA sequence: TGTGCCAGCAGCCAAGATCTCGGGACAAACTATGGCTACACCTTC.

This clonotype has ten or more counts. The rearrangement links TRBV7-3 to TRBJ1-2; D not resolved. The CDR3 has 12 residues. Germline values: CDR1 SGHTA, CDR2 FQGTGA. V was trimmed by 0 bases and J by 8 bases, leaving 7 bases between them. The CDR3 loop is CASSLTGSGYTF. DNA for the CDR3: TGTGCCAGCAGCTTAACAGGGAGCGGCTACACCTTC.

In its sample, this clonotype was seen a few times. V is TRBV12-3 or TRBV12-4 and J is TRBJ1-1, with D possibly being TRBD1 (6 bases). V lost 5 bases to trimming and J lost 11 bases, with 18 bases between them. The CDR3 is 13 residues long. This CDR3 reads CASSPTGPLGAFF. CDR3 DNA: TGTGCCAGCAGTCCCACAGGGCCCCTGGGGGCTTTCTTT.

Many counts were recorded for this clonotype. The chain joins TRBV20-1 to TRBJ2-2; 10 nucleotides align to TRBD2. The CDR3 has 15 residues. V lost 3 bases, J lost 4 bases, and 5 bases stayed unmatched. Germline CDR1 and CDR2: DFQATT and SNEGSKA (reference sequence). The CDR3 bases are TGCAGTGCTAGTCGAGCGGGGGGGCTCACCGGGGAGCTGTTTTTT. It codes for CSASRAGGLTGELFF.

This clonotype has at least ten counts. The genes are TRBV10-3 and TRBJ1-1, with 7 bases matching TRBD1. Germline V gene data show CDR1 as ENHRY and CDR2 as SYGVKD. CDR3 length: 14 residues. V lost 7 bases, J lost 0 bases, and 5 bases stayed unmatched. As DNA, the CDR3 is TGTGCCATCACCCCGACAGGGATGAACACTGAAGCTTTCTTT. Translating it yields CAITPTGMNTEAFF.

J is TRBJ2-5 and V is TRBV27; D remains unclear. The V gene lost 3 bases and the J gene lost 0 bases, with 11 bases spanning the gap. Looked up from germline, CDR1 is MNHEY and CDR2 is SMNVEV (reference sequence). CDR3 size: 15 residues. This chain's CDR3 is CASSFWAGHQETQYF. DNA for the CDR3: TGTGCCAGCAGTTTCTGGGCAGGTCACCAAGAGACCCAGTACTTC.

This clonotype occurred a few times. The rearrangement uses TRBV5-1 and TRBJ2-6, with D tentatively TRBD2 (6 bases). The germline V gene has CDR1 SGHRS and CDR2 YFSETQ. Trimming removed 2 bases at V and 2 bases at J, with 14 bases between. This CDR3 comprises 17 residues. DNA of the CDR3: TGCGCCAGCAGCTTTGATTGGGGGGTCACTGGGGCCAACGTCCTGACTTTC. It yields the protein CASSFDWGVTGANVLTF. Combining the CDR3 with reference TRBV5-1 and TRBJ2-6 gives the whole variable domain KAGVTQTPRYLIKTRGQQVTLSCSPISGHRSVSWYQQTPGQGLQFLFEYFSETQRNKGNFPGRFSGRQFSNSRSEMNVSTLELGDSALYLCASSFDWGVTGANVLTFGAGSRLTVL.

V and J are TRBV6-1 and TRBJ2-3; 12 bases align to TRBD2. Germline V lookup: CDR1 MNHNS, CDR2 SASEGT. Losses at the gene ends were 6 bases for V and 4 bases for J; bases not matched to a gene: 2. The CDR3 loop spans 14 amino acids. The chain's CDR3 is CASRTSGGADTQYF. DNA for the CDR3: TGTGCCAGCAGGACTAGCGGGGGCGCAGATACGCAGTATTTT.

CDR3 amino acids: CAISETGREAFF. CDR3 DNA sequence: TGTGCCATCAGTGAGACGGGTCGCGAAGCTTTCTTT. The chain is built from TRBV10-3 and TRBJ1-1; D is unresolved. Germline V gene data show CDR1 as ENHRY and CDR2 as SYGVKD. V dropped 2 bases and J dropped 8 bases, with 9 bases sitting between them. The CDR3 is 12 amino acids.